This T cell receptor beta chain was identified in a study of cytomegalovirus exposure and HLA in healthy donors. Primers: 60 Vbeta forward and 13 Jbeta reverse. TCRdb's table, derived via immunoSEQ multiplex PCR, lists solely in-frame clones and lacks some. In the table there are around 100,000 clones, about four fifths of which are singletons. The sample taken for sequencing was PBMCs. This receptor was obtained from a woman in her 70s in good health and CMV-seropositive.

CDR3 sequence reads: CASSWGQFGQFF. CDR3 nucleotides: TGTGCCAGCAGTTGGGGACAGTTTGGACAGTTCTTC. V usage is TRBV28 and J usage is TRBJ2-1; TRBD1 aligns across 7 bases. Trimming removed 4 bases from V and 13 bases from J; junction bases left unmatched: 7. Germline loops: CDR1 MDHEN, CDR2 SYDVKM. This CDR3 is built from 12 residues.